What follows are 13 T cell receptor beta chains derived from one specimen sequenced in a study of Graves' ophthalmopathy and Graves' hyperthyroidism (dated by TCRdb to between 2018 and 2020). The sample was run on an Illumina HiSeq 2000. For repertoire sequencing, the TCR beta CDR3 regions were amplified from RNA transcripts. HTBI primers and the Qiagen OneStep RT-PCR kit were used in a first-round RT-PCR, which was followed by a second-round multiplex PCR, size selection and purification. Using fastp trimming at Q25 and MiXCR clonotype assembly, TCRdb reanalyzed the public sequencing data and kept in-frame beta chains. All rows with the same CDR3 protein become a single entry with the most common DNA and genes. The sample records nearly 400,000 distinct CDR3 sequences, about 16% of which are singletons. 1.5% to 2% of the sample lies in the top ten. The sample consisted of peripheral blood. The receptors were gathered from a woman aged 18 to 35 with Graves' ophthalmopathy. Donor details come from another sample of the same person, matched by shared clones.

This clonotype came up many times. The chain uses TRBV5-1 and TRBJ1-2; D gene ambiguous. CDR1 is SGHRS, CDR2 YFSETQ, per germline. The V end was cut by 0 bases, the J end by 7 bases, with 19 bases between. CDR3 size: 16 residues. The CDR3 DNA follows: TGCGCCAGCAGCTTGGAAGCGGCCGGAGTTATGGGTGGCTACACCTTC. Translated: CASSLEAAGVMGGYTF.

The J gene is TRBJ2-5, the V gene TRBV28; D remains ambiguous. The CDR3 extends over 14 amino acids. Germline CDR1 MDHEN, CDR2 SYDVKM. Trimming stripped 2 bases from V and 5 bases from J, with 12 bases between. The CDR3 DNA follows: TGTGCCAGCAGTTTAAGCAGCTTAGGGGAGACCCAGTACTTC. Amino acid sequence: CASSLSSLGETQYF.

This clonotype was counted many times. The rearrangement links TRBV6-2 or TRBV6-3 to TRBJ2-7, with 10 bases lining up with TRBD2. The CDR3 totals 16 residues. Trimming at V came to 2 bases and at J to 4 bases, leaving 8 bases not matched to a gene. In germline, CDR1 is MNHEY, CDR2 SVGEGT. This chain's CDR3 is CASSYGLAGDYYEQYF. Here the CDR3 DNA reads TGTGCCAGCAGTTACGGGCTAGCGGGGGATTATTACGAGCAGTACTTC.

This clonotype was counted at least ten times. The chain combines TRBV19 with TRBJ2-7, with 8 bases fitting TRBD2. V dropped 5 bases and J dropped 3; count of bases not matched to a gene: 3. The CDR3 loop spans 13 amino acids. Germline assignment: CDR1 LNHDA and CDR2 SQIVND (reference sequence). CDR3 sequence (DNA): TGTGCCAGTAGTTCCGCGGGGGGCTACGAGCAGTACTTC. As protein: CASSSAGGYEQYF. The full variable domain, rest sourced from reference TRBV19 and TRBJ2-7, is DGGITQSPKYLFRKEGQNVTLSCEQNLNHDAMYWYRQDPGQGLRLIYYSQIVNDFQKGDIAEGYSVSREKKESFPLTVTSAQKNPTAFYLCASSSAGGYEQYFGPGTRLTVT.

The table lists this clonotype with many counts. The V call is TRBV2, the J call TRBJ2-2; tentatively, D is TRBD2 (6 bases). Trimming stripped 7 bases from V and 3 bases from J, with 15 bases between. This CDR3 has 15 amino acids. Germline V gives CDR1 SNHLY, CDR2 FYNNEI. CDR3 coding DNA: TGTGCCAGCAAACCATCGACGGGGGACACCGGGGAGCTGTTTTTT. Translated: CASKPSTGDTGELFF. The full variable domain, in which reference TRBV2 and TRBJ2-2 provide the parts outside the CDR3, is EPEVTQTPSHQVTQMGQEVILRCVPISNHLYFYWYRQILGQKVEFLVSFYNNEISEKSEIFDDQFSVERPDGSNFTLKIRSTKLEDSAMYFCASKPSTGDTGELFFGEGSRLTVL.

This clonotype appeared many times. The rearrangement joins TRBV6-2 or TRBV6-3 to TRBJ2-7; 7 bases map to TRBD1. Germline CDR1 is MNHEY and CDR2 is SVGEGT. After removal of 0 bases from V and 2 bases from J, the junction contained 4 bases not matched to a gene. CDR3 length equals 15 residues. CDR3 in DNA: TGTGCCAGCAGTTACTCAATGACAGGGACCTACGAGCAGTACTTC. Translation gives CASSYSMTGTYEQYF.

This clonotype was detected ten times or more. This chain links TRBV11-2 with TRBJ2-7, with a possible D match to TRBD1 (5 bases). The V end lost 5 bases, the J end lost 2 bases, and 7 bases lay between the germline ends. Germline values: CDR1 SGHAT, CDR2 FQNNGV. This CDR3 is built from 12 residues. The CDR3 coding sequence is TGTGCCAGCAGCCAGGACACCTACGAGCAGTACTTC. Translation gives CASSQDTYEQYF.

The chain has TRBV6-1 and TRBJ1-5, with D uncertain. Germline V CDR1 and CDR2: MNHNS, SASEGT. V was trimmed by 3 bases and J by 0 bases, leaving 12 bases between them. The CDR3 is made up of 16 amino acids. The CDR3 sequence is CASSEWGGYSNQPQHF. Written as DNA, the CDR3 is TGTGCCAGCAGTGAGTGGGGAGGTTATAGCAATCAGCCCCAGCATTTT.

This clonotype has at least ten counts. The chain recombines TRBV9 with TRBJ2-7, with TRBD2 matching over 8 bases. With 0 bases clipped from V and 1 base from J, the junction kept 6 bases outside the gene matches. CDR1 is SGDLS and CDR2 is YYNGEE in the germline V gene. The CDR3 totals 16 residues. The CDR3 DNA reads TGTGCCAGCAGCGTAGATGGCGGGGGGTCTTCCTACGAGCAGTACTTC. Encoded protein: CASSVDGGGSSYEQYF.

The sample holds many counts of this clonotype. This chain uses TRBV24-1 with TRBJ2-5; tentatively, D is TRBD2 (6 bases). Germline V CDR1 and CDR2: KGHDR, SFDVKD. The V end was cut by 2 bases, the J end by 4 bases, with 10 bases between. This CDR3 region has 14 residues. CDR3 region: CATSDWARGETQYF. The CDR3, as DNA: TGTGCCACCAGTGATTGGGCGCGGGGAGAGACCCAGTACTTC.

This chain links TRBV6-2 or TRBV6-3 with TRBJ2-5; unclear D gene. Per the germline V gene, CDR1 is MNHEY and CDR2 is SVGEGT. Trimming left V 6 bases short and J 1 base short, with 9 bases between. The CDR3 contains 13 residues. CDR3 nucleotides: TGTGCCAGCAGGGAAGGTGGCCAAGAGACCCAGTACTTC. Residues: CASREGGQETQYF.

This chain uses TRBV12-3 or TRBV12-4 with TRBJ1-5; possible D gene TRBD1, 5 bases. Trimming shortened V by 6 bases and J by 4 bases, and 16 bases separated the two germline ends. The CDR3 has 15 amino acids. The CDR3 protein is CASSLSRDGNQPQHF. The DNA of the CDR3 is TGTGCCAGCAGCTTAAGTCGGGACGGGAATCAGCCCCAGCATTTT.

CDR3 sequence reads: CASRDTGTLDYTF. CDR3 DNA sequence: TGTGCCAGCAGGGACACAGGGACCCTCGACTACACCTTC. The chain joins TRBV2 to TRBJ1-2; TRBD1 is a possible D gene (6 bases). Germline CDR1 and CDR2: SNHLY and FYNNEI. The CDR3 loop spans 13 amino acids. V was clipped by 6 bases and J by 10 bases, with 18 bases between them.